This T cell receptor beta chain was captured in a study of blood T cell repertoires in COVID-19. Across the whole study: The United States, Italy and Spain supplied acute and convalescent COVID-19 samples.

The CDR3 is 13 residues long. Trimming left V 1 base short and J 4 bases short, with 5 bases between. The germline V gene encodes CDR1 LGHDT and CDR2 YNNKEL (reference sequence). Per the original data handling: It was from reference gene primer amplification that nucleated cell counts were estimated. Measured with immunoSEQ multiplex PCR; TCRdb has only the in-frame clones, and not every one. That table gives V, J and clone size, and the DNA gave D and trimming. Of 30,000 to 45,000 clones in the sample, about 85% are singletons; the top ten hold approximately 15%. The material sequenced was peripheral blood. This clonotype was sampled from a human donor in a cohort sampled during active COVID-19. The chain links TRBV3-1 (or the pseudogene TRBV3-2) to TRBJ1-5; D remains ambiguous. Here the CDR3 DNA reads TGTGCCAGCAGCCAAGGGGAGAATCAGCCCCAGCATTTT. Protein sequence: CASSQGENQPQHF.